This T cell receptor beta chain was found in a study of CD8 T cells in ankylosing spondylitis. Overall study findings and caveats: Characteristic of ankylosing spondylitis blood, it appeared, was a TCR beta motif comprising about eight highly homologous variants. Clones linked with disease were CD8+ and fairly uncommon in the peripheral blood.

Germline CDR1 reads SGHRS; CDR2 reads YFSETQ. The CDR3 totals 14 residues. The TCR beta libraries were generated through quantitative 5'-RACE incorporating molecular barcodes. Each CDR3 protein is one row after TCRdb ran MiXCR on the 5' RACE reads. In the table there are some 270,000 distinct CDR3 sequences, over 15% of which are singletons. Concerning this clonotype itself: Its antigen is not identified. One junction end disagrees with the germline gene, perhaps due to a read error.

Sequencing used blood, either unsorted or a sorted T cell fraction (not recorded which). The chain is built from TRBV5-1 and TRBJ2-7; D is perhaps TRBD1 (6 bases). The TCR comes from a male donor with ankylosing spondylitis or in good health (not recorded which). The chain's CDR3 is CASSLDPDSYKQYF. The CDR3 DNA is TGCGCCAGCAGCTTGGACCCGGACAGCTACAAGCAGTACTTC.